This TCR beta chain emerged from a study of spatial heterogeneity in lung cancer. Study details: In tumor regions TCR transcript counts correlated strongly with a matched bulk RNA-seq T cell module score.

Germline CDR1 MDHEN, CDR2 SYDVKM. This CDR3 has 15 residues. Trimming removed 4 bases at V and 0 bases at J, with 10 bases between. Time point defined: sample taken at primary tumor resection. TCRdb re-called the 5' RACE reads through MiXCR, storing one row per CDR3 protein. This sample has about 5,700 distinct CDR3 sequences; 26% occur once, and the top ten carry around 23%. Study observations and caveats: Counts of expanded intratumoral alpha and beta TCRs tracked tumor mutation counts.

Relative to its sample, this clonotype is medium-sized. Its antigen is not known. The clonotype originates from a male donor with early-stage non-small cell lung cancer. Sequences were derived from lung tumor tissue, sampled at surgery. The rearrangement links TRBV28 to TRBJ2-1; no clear D gene. The CDR3 spells CASSSTLSSYNEQFF. The CDR3 DNA follows: TGTGCCAGCAGTTCAACACTAAGCTCCTACAATGAGCAGTTCTTC. The whole variable domain, remainder taken from reference TRBV28 and TRBJ2-1, is DVKVTQSSRYLVKRTGEKVFLECVQDMDHENMFWYRQDPGLGLRLIYFSYDVKMKEKGDIPEGYSVSREKKERFSLILESASTNQTSMYLCASSSTLSSYNEQFFGPGTRLTVL.